These 25 T cell receptor beta chains share one sample of origin, sequenced in a study of OX40 agonist ivuxolimab in advanced cancers. Libraries were prepared by immunoSEQ multiplex PCR; TCRdb keeps only in-frame clonotypes and omits some of them. Altogether some 94,000 clones are present, more than 85% being singletons, with the ten largest covering 3% to 3.5%. This specimen consisted of CD4+ or CD8+ T cells sorted from blood, obtained in a trial of the OX40 agonist ivuxolimab. These receptors originate from an adult with an advanced solid tumor such as melanoma, head and neck, liver or kidney cancer.

CDR3 sequence (DNA): TGTGCCAGCAGTTGGGACCTTAGCGGCAATGAGCAGTTCTTC. Its protein is CASSWDLSGNEQFF. J is TRBJ2-1 and V is TRBV27; the D gene is possibly TRBD2 (6 bases). CDR1 and CDR2 from the germline V gene are MNHEY and SMNVEV (reference sequence). V lost 4 bases to trimming and J lost 6 bases, with 13 bases between them. CDR3 size: 14 residues.

This rearrangement joins TRBV29-1 to TRBJ2-7; 10 bases agree with TRBD2. Germline lookup yields CDR1 SQVTM and CDR2 ANQGSEA. The CDR3 runs to 13 residues. V shed 6 bases, J shed 0 bases, and the junction held 2 bases outside the gene matches. CDR3 sequence: CSVAGGSSYEQYF. CDR3 coding DNA: TGCAGCGTAGCGGGGGGGAGCTCCTACGAGCAGTACTTC.

This clone occurred once. The genes are TRBV5-4 and TRBJ2-5; D is uncertain. The ends were cut back, 4 bases at V and 3 bases at J, with 10 bases in the middle. The CDR3 loop spans 13 amino acids. Germline V gene data show CDR1 as SGHNT and CDR2 as YYREEE (reference sequence). DNA for the CDR3: TGTGCCAGCAGCCTTTGGGCAGAAGAGACCCAGTACTTC. Translated: CASSLWAEETQYF.

This chain joins TRBV15 and TRBJ2-5, with D maybe TRBD1 (6 bases). Germline CDR1 reads LNHNV; CDR2 reads YYDKDF (reference sequence). Trimming left V 11 bases short and J 5 bases short, with 15 bases between. The CDR3 contains 12 residues. Here the CDR3 DNA reads TGTGCCGTCAGGGGTCGCGGGGAGACCCAGTACTTC. Translating gives CAVRGRGETQYF.

This clone was counted once. V is TRBV11-3 and J is TRBJ1-1; D gene uncertain. CDR1 and CDR2 (germline): SGHNT, YENEEA. This CDR3 spans 13 amino acids. V gave up 2 bases and J gave up 4 bases, with 8 bases separating them. The CDR3 region has the DNA TGTGCCAGCAGCTTAAGTCAGATCACTGAAGCTTTCTTT. Protein product: CASSLSQITEAFF.

The chain is built from TRBV27 and TRBJ2-1; unclear D gene. Germline V gives CDR1 MNHEY, CDR2 SMNVEV (reference sequence). V was cut by 5 bases and J by 4 bases, with 18 bases left in between. The CDR3 contains 16 residues. The CDR3 sequence is CASSGWRKASYNEQFF. The DNA for the CDR3 is TGTGCCAGCAGTGGATGGAGAAAAGCTTCGTACAATGAGCAGTTCTTC.

This chain connects TRBV7-9 to TRBJ2-1; 9 nucleotides align to TRBD2. The junction had 9 bases not matched to a gene; V was cut back by 3 bases and J by 6 bases. The V gene's germline CDR1 is SEHNR and CDR2 FQNEAQ (reference sequence). The CDR3 totals 16 residues. Written as DNA, the CDR3 is TGTGCCAGCAGCTTGATAGCGGGAGAAGACATCAATGAGCAGTTCTTC. It translates to CASSLIAGEDINEQFF.

The V call is TRBV25-1, the J call TRBJ2-5; D unresolved. V lost 1 base, J lost 5 bases, and 11 bases lay in between. The CDR3 extends over 14 amino acids. The germline CDR1 and CDR2 sequences are MGHDK and SYGVNS. The CDR3 protein is CASSESPTGETQYF. The CDR3 DNA follows: TGTGCCAGCAGTGAATCCCCGACCGGGGAGACCCAGTACTTC.

The V gene is TRBV5-1, the J gene TRBJ1-1, with D uncertain. Looked up from germline, CDR1 is SGHRS and CDR2 is YFSETQ. This CDR3 comprises 13 residues. With 1 base removed from V and 5 bases from J, the gap between germline ends came to 9 bases. As DNA, the CDR3 is TGCGCCAGCAGCTTGTCGGGTAGGACTGAAGCTTTCTTT. This codes for CASSLSGRTEAFF.

This chain joins TRBV12-5 and TRBJ2-7, with a weak D call TRBD1 (6 bases). Trimming shortened V by 1 base and J by 3 bases, and 7 bases separated the two germline ends. This CDR3 is 13 amino acids long. CDR1 and CDR2 (germline): LGHNT, FRNRAP. CDR3 nucleotides: TGTGCTAGTGGTTTGGGACAGGTCTACGAGCAGTACTTC. It specifies CASGLGQVYEQYF.

The chain carries TRBV27 and TRBJ2-7; D possibly corresponds to TRBD2 (5 bases). This CDR3 is built from 12 residues. The germline gives CDR1 MNHEY, CDR2 SMNVEV (reference sequence). Between the trimmed V and J ends, which lost 2 bases and 10 bases, there was a span of 12 bases. Here the CDR3 DNA reads TGTGCCAGCAGTTTAACGGGGATAGTACAGTACTTC. Translated: CASSLTGIVQYF.

This rearrangement joins TRBV30 to TRBJ1-2; 9 bases align to TRBD1. The CDR3 loop spans 15 amino acids. The V and J ends lost 0 bases and 4 bases, in that order; junction bases with no gene match: 6. Germline loops: CDR1 GTSNPN, CDR2 SVGIG (reference sequence). CDR3 region: CAWSVTGQGVYGYTF. The CDR3 DNA follows: TGTGCCTGGAGTGTTACGGGACAGGGTGTCTATGGCTACACCTTC.

The gene calls are TRBV19 and TRBJ2-3; possibly TRBD2 for D (6 bases). The CDR3 runs 19 residues. CDR1 and CDR2 (germline): LNHDA, SQIVND (reference sequence). Trimming shortened V by 5 bases and J by 0 bases, and 24 bases separated the two germline ends. Written as DNA, the CDR3 is TGTGCCAGTAGTTCCCGCGGGGTTACCACCAAATCTAGCACAGATACGCAGTATTTT. Its protein product is CASSSRGVTTKSSTDTQYF.

V is TRBV9 and J is TRBJ2-1; 7 bases align to TRBD2. Germline assignment: CDR1 SGDLS and CDR2 YYNGEE. Germline trimming cut 4 bases from V and 5 bases from J; bases unmatched to any gene: 6. The length of the CDR3 is 14 residues. The CDR3: CASSPWTSDNEQFF. CDR3 bases: TGTGCCAGCAGCCCCTGGACTAGTGACAATGAGCAGTTCTTC. Based on the CDR3 plus reference TRBV9 and TRBJ2-1, the full variable domain is DSGVTQTPKHLITATGQRVTLRCSPRSGDLSVYWYQQSLDQGLQFLIQYYNGEERAKGNILERFSAQQFPDLHSELNLSSLELGDSALYFCASSPWTSDNEQFFGPGTRLTVL.

This sequence joins TRBV7-3 and TRBJ2-3; the D is unclear. V was clipped by 3 bases and J by 1 base, with 2 bases between them. Germline CDR1 reads SGHTA; CDR2 reads FQGTGA. This CDR3 has 12 amino acids. The DNA of the CDR3 is TGTGCCAGCAGCTTCGGCACAGATACGCAGTATTTT. Translated, it gives CASSFGTDTQYF. The full variable domain, rest sourced from reference TRBV7-3 and TRBJ2-3, is GAGVSQTPSNKVTEKGKYVELRCDPISGHTALYWYRQSLGQGPEFLIYFQGTGAADDSGLPNDRFFAVRPEGSVSTLKIQRTERGDSAVYLCASSFGTDTQYFGPGTRLTVL.

This clone was observed a handful of times. The chain employs TRBV7-6 and TRBJ1-1; unclear D gene. The CDR3 runs 14 residues. Germline V gene sequence: CDR1 SGHVS, CDR2 FNYEAQ. V lost 5 bases and J 2 bases, leaving 12 bases between the germline ends. The CDR3 loop reads CASSGGDQNTEAFF. The CDR3 DNA reads TGTGCCAGCAGCGGCGGGGATCAAAACACTGAAGCTTTCTTT.

The gene calls are TRBV4-1 and TRBJ2-7, with 8 nucleotides matching TRBD2. V was clipped by 3 bases and J by 4 bases; unmatched bases: 8. In germline, CDR1 is MGHRA, CDR2 YSYEKL. The CDR3 contains 15 residues. CDR3 loop: CASSQAFGGGYEQYF. CDR3 bases: TGCGCCAGCAGCCAGGCTTTTGGCGGGGGGTACGAGCAGTACTTC.

This clone was counted a few times. This chain joins TRBV19 and TRBJ2-7; D is possibly TRBD1 (5 bases). The V gene's germline CDR1 is LNHDA and CDR2 SQIVND (reference sequence). Trimming stripped 5 bases from V and 2 bases from J, with 7 bases between. This CDR3 contains 12 residues. The CDR3 reads CASSAGTYEQYF. CDR3 DNA: TGTGCCAGTAGTGCAGGGACCTACGAGCAGTACTTC.

The V call is TRBV5-1, the J call TRBJ2-7; D is undetermined. Germline-derived CDR1 and CDR2 are SGHRS and YFSETQ. Trimming took 0 bases from V and 0 from J, leaving 10 bases between them. The CDR3 is 15 amino acids. The CDR3 sequence: CASSLVGPSSYEQYF. For the CDR3, the DNA is TGCGCCAGCAGCTTGGTCGGGCCCAGCTCCTACGAGCAGTACTTC.

V and J are TRBV10-1 and TRBJ1-1; D not resolved. There are 14 residues in the CDR3. Germline CDR1 WNHNN, CDR2 SYGVQD (reference sequence). Trimming stripped 6 bases from V and 5 bases from J, with 16 bases between. For the CDR3, the DNA is TGCGCCAGCAGATCGGAAAGGTTGGGGACTGAAGCTTTCTTT. The encoded protein is CASRSERLGTEAFF.

This rearrangement joins TRBV11-2 to TRBJ1-4; D gene uncertain. The CDR3 length is 15 residues. Germline CDR1 is SGHAT and CDR2 is FQNNGV. V lost 1 base, J lost 8 bases, and 14 bases lay in between. In DNA, the CDR3 is TGTGCCAGCAGCTTAGGGCGGGCTGCGGGGGAAAAACTGTTTTTT. As protein: CASSLGRAAGEKLFF.

CDR3 coding DNA: TGCGCCAGCAGCTTGGGGCTAGCGGGGGAGCTGTACAATGAGCAGTTCTTC. Amino acid sequence: CASSLGLAGELYNEQFF. The V and J genes are TRBV5-1 and TRBJ2-1; 10 bases fit TRBD2. The CDR3 consists of 17 residues. V shed 0 bases and J 4 bases; nucleotides not matched to a gene: 7. Germline assignment: CDR1 SGHRS and CDR2 YFSETQ.

The V gene is TRBV27, the J gene TRBJ2-3; TRBD1 is a possible D gene (5 bases). The length of the CDR3 is 15 residues. The V and J ends lost 5 bases and 8 bases respectively, with 20 bases between them. The germline V gene encodes CDR1 MNHEY and CDR2 SMNVEV (reference sequence). The CDR3, as DNA: TGTGCCAGCAGTCCTTACGCAGGGAAAGAAGGTACGCAGTATTTT. Encoded protein: CASSPYAGKEGTQYF.

The rearrangement joins TRBV27 to TRBJ2-3; 8 bases are shared with TRBD2. The CDR3 extends over 17 amino acids. The J segment lost 6 bases and the V segment lost 5 bases, leaving 16 bases of the junction unmatched. Germline V lookup: CDR1 MNHEY, CDR2 SMNVEV (reference sequence). CDR3 DNA: TGTGCCAGCAGTGTGCGGACTAGCACCCGACTACGGGATACGCAGTATTTT. Translating gives CASSVRTSTRLRDTQYF.

The chain combines TRBV10-3 with TRBJ1-2; D is possibly TRBD1 (5 bases). This CDR3 region has 15 residues. CDR1 and CDR2 from the germline V gene are ENHRY and SYGVKD. V lost 0 bases, J lost 4 bases, and 12 bases lay in between. The CDR3 region has the DNA TGTGCCATCAGTGAGTCTGAGGGGCCCGGCTATGGCTACACCTTC. The encoded protein is CAISESEGPGYGYTF.